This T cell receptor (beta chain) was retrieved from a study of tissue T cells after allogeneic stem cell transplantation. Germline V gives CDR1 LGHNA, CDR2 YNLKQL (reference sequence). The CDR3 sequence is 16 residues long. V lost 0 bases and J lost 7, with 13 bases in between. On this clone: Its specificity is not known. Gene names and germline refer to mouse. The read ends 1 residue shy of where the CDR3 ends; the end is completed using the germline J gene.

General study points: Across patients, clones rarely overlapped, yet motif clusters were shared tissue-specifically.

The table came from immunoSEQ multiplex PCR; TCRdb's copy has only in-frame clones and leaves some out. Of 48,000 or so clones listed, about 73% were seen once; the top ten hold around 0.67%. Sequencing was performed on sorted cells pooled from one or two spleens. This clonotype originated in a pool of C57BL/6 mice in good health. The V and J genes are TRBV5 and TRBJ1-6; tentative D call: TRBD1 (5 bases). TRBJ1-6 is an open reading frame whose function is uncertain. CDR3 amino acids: CASSQEKAGWNSPLYF. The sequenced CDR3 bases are TGTGCCAGCAGCCAAGAAAAGGCAGGGTGGAATTCGCCCCTCTAC.